The 2 T cell receptor beta chains below were found in one sample sequenced in a study of somatic mutations in cytotoxic T cells in rheumatoid arthritis. Produced via immunoSEQ multiplex PCR; TCRdb's table is partial and in-frame only. The top ten hold around 9.9% of the sample, which has approximately 24,000 clones, roughly 69% seen once. Sample: CD8+ T cells sorted from blood. The receptors were sampled from a woman aged 18-29 years in good health.

The V gene is TRBV7-9, the J gene TRBJ2-1; possibly TRBD1 for D (6 bases). The CDR3 spans 13 residues. Trimming removed 3 bases at V and 6 bases at J, with 9 bases between. Germline V lookup: CDR1 SEHNR, CDR2 FQNEAQ (reference sequence). The CDR3 region has the DNA TGTGCCAGCAGCTTGGGGGCGTCCAATGAGCAGTTCTTC. Translation gives CASSLGASNEQFF. The variable domain in full, completed from reference TRBV7-9 and TRBJ2-1, reads DTGVSQNPRHKITKRGQNVTFRCDPISEHNRLYWYRQTLGQGPEFLTYFQNEAQLEKSRLLSDRFSAERPKGSFSTLEIQRTEQGDSAMYLCASSLGASNEQFFGPGTRLTVL.

This clone was picked up one time. The rearrangement joins TRBV30 to TRBJ2-1; D might be TRBD1 or TRBD2, each matching 6 bases. The CDR3 runs to 12 residues. Germline loops: CDR1 GTSNPN, CDR2 SVGIG (reference sequence). V gave up 4 bases and J gave up 8 bases, with 12 bases separating them. The CDR3 DNA is TGTGCCTGGACAACCGGGGGCGATGAGCAGTTCTTC. It yields the protein CAWTTGGDEQFF.